This T cell receptor beta chain was sequenced for a study of CD8 T cells in ankylosing spondylitis. Quantitative 5'-RACE with molecular barcodes was used to make the TCR beta libraries. TCRdb reprocessed the 5' RACE reads with MiXCR, giving one entry per CDR3 protein. This table holds about 240,000 distinct CDR3 sequences, approximately 12% found once. Points from the study as a whole: Ankylosing spondylitis blood seemed to carry a telltale TCR beta motif made of about 8 highly homologous variants. Reportedly, disease-linked clones are significantly enriched in ankylosing spondylitis patients' matched synovial fluid.

This clonotype was picked up many times. Antigen specificity is unknown. From germline, CDR1 is SGDLS and CDR2 YYNGEE. V was cut by 0 bases and J by 3 bases, with 11 bases left in between. This CDR3 has 15 amino acids. The specimen was blood, either unsorted or a sorted T cell fraction (not recorded which). The rearrangement joins TRBV9 to TRBJ2-3; D unresolved. The TCR comes from a male donor with ankylosing spondylitis or in good health (not recorded which). This CDR3 is CASSVGGLETDTQYF. The CDR3 DNA reads as TGTGCCAGCAGCGTAGGTGGGCTAGAAACAGATACGCAGTATTTT.